What follows is one TCR beta chain and its context. What it binds is unknown. CDR3 size: 14 residues. Germline CDR1 and CDR2: MDHEN and SYDVKM. V was trimmed by 2 bases and J by 5 bases, leaving 9 bases between them. Vbeta (60) and Jbeta (13) primers were used in the PCR. Only in-frame clones appear in the TCRdb table, and some are missing; sequencing was by immunoSEQ multiplex PCR. The profile covers 150,000 to 200,000 clones, with about 81% appearing a single time and approximately 1.5% taken by the ten largest. The data belong to a study of cytomegalovirus exposure and HLA in healthy donors. Study observations and caveats: Among the sequence variants, a highly shared cluster was likely an artifact of sequencing. Analyses of presence and absence presupposed an approximately uniform sequencing depth across donors.

Material: PBMCs. The chain links TRBV28 to TRBJ2-2; no definite D call. This clonotype was sampled from a girl aged 10 to 17 in good health and CMV-seropositive. The CDR3 DNA is TGTGCCAGCAGTTTAAGAAGCGTAACCGGGGAGCTGTTTTTT. Amino acid sequence: CASSLRSVTGELFF.